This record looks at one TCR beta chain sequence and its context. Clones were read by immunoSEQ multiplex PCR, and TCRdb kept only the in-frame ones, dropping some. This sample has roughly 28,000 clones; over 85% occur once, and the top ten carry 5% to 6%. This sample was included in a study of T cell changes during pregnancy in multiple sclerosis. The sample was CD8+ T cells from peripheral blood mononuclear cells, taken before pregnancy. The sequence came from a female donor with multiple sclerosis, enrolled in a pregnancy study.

The CDR3 protein is CASSLKRGAGELFF. CDR3 sequence (DNA): TGTGCCAGCAGCCTTAAAAGAGGCGCCGGGGAGCTGTTTTTT. The chain is built from TRBV7-2 and TRBJ2-2; D gene uncertain. The CDR3 runs 14 residues. Germline CDR1 is SGHTA and CDR2 is FQGNSA. V was clipped by 5 bases and J by 6 bases, with 13 bases between them.